This T cell receptor (beta chain) was documented in a study of PD-L1 blockade in urothelial cancer. About the research overall: Across blood samples, T cells had a median count of about 140,000.

PCRs were each spiked with synthetic TCR analog templates. Profiled with immunoSEQ multiplex PCR; TCRdb holds only in-frame clones, not every one. The table lists 40,000 or so clones, roughly 87% of them singletons. The study, taken as a whole, reports: Tumor-associated clones in the blood of durable-benefit patients grew more at 3 weeks.

This CDR3 comprises 11 residues. V was pared by 8 bases and J by 5 bases, with 9 bases between. In germline, CDR1 is MRHNA, CDR2 SNTAGT. Locally advanced or metastatic urothelial carcinoma affected all patients. As for this clone: Its target is unknown.

The V and J genes are TRBV6-4 and TRBJ1-2; a weak D match, TRBD1 (6 bases). This TCR came from a man aged 70-80 years with urothelial cancer. Here the sequenced sample was PBMCs, taken around atezolizumab (anti-PD-L1) treatment. The CDR3 DNA reads TGTGCCAGCCGGGGGGCATATGGCTACACCTTC. Residues: CASRGAYGYTF.